The 15 T cell receptor beta chains given below trace back to one sample, sequenced in a study of blood T cells in healthy people across ages. Primed by a sample-barcoded 5' primer and a J-beta primer mix, a second PCR proceeded for about 7 to 11 cycles. TCRdb itself ran the 5' RACE reads through MiXCR, one entry per CDR3 protein. The sample yields about 1.5 million distinct CDR3 sequences, approximately 39% seen once. The sequenced sample consisted of blood. Receptor source: a woman between 18 and 29 years old in good health.

The J gene is TRBJ2-3, the V gene TRBV20-1, with D unresolved. The CDR3 runs 11 residues. Per germline, CDR1 DFQATT and CDR2 SNEGSKA (reference sequence). Trimming took off 2 bases at V and 4 bases at J, with 4 bases between the two ends. This CDR3 is CSARKPDTQYF. The CDR3 DNA reads as TGCAGTGCTAGAAAACCAGATACGCAGTATTTT.

This chain connects TRBV7-9 to TRBJ2-1, with D uncertain. Deletions cut 1 base from V and 9 bases from J, with 10 bases between. The germline gives CDR1 SEHNR, CDR2 FQNEAQ (reference sequence). This CDR3 spans 13 amino acids. As DNA, the CDR3 is TGTGCCAGCAGCTTAGAGAACCGCGGTGAGCAGTTCTTC. It encodes CASSLENRGEQFF.

The J gene is TRBJ1-5, the V gene TRBV6-2 or TRBV6-3; 7 bases align to TRBD1. The V and J ends lost 2 bases and 9 bases, in that order; junction bases with no gene match: 7. The CDR3 spans 14 residues. The germline V gene has CDR1 MNHEY and CDR2 SVGEGT. The CDR3 is CASSYGDRDRPQHF. The CDR3 nucleotides read TGTGCCAGCAGTTACGGGGATAGGGACAGGCCCCAGCATTTT.

This clonotype was found a few times. The chain employs TRBV20-1 and TRBJ2-1, with 7 bases identical to TRBD2. The CDR3 has 14 residues. From germline, CDR1 is DFQATT and CDR2 SNEGSKA (reference sequence). Unmatched junction bases numbered 9, after V lost 4 bases and J lost 6 bases. The CDR3 DNA follows: TGCAGTGCTATTCCTACTAGCGTCACCAATGAGCAGTTCTTC. Translation: CSAIPTSVTNEQFF.

The chain couples TRBV4-1 to TRBJ2-3; D tentatively fits TRBD1 or TRBD2 (5 bases each). Germline V CDR1 and CDR2: MGHRA, YSYEKL. V lost 3 bases and J lost 3, with 19 bases in between. The CDR3 length is 17 residues. The DNA for the CDR3 is TGCGCCAGCAGCCAGGCCGGGACGGTGGGCCTTACAGATACGCAGTATTTT. Translation gives CASSQAGTVGLTDTQYF.

This clonotype appeared a few times. The chain links TRBV20-1 to TRBJ2-1; weak D call: TRBD2 (5 bases). Germline CDR1 DFQATT, CDR2 SNEGSKA (reference sequence). Trimming removed 0 bases from V and 12 bases from J, with 15 bases in between. The CDR3 runs 13 residues. CDR3 sequence (DNA): TGCAGTGCTAGAGATATGGGTACTGGAGGGCAGTTCTTC. The encoded protein is CSARDMGTGGQFF.

This clonotype has only a few counts. The chain carries TRBV6-5 and TRBJ2-6; 9 bases are a match to TRBD1. Germline CDR1 and CDR2: MNHEY and SVGAGI. Trimming cost V 4 bases and J 2 bases; bases outside gene matches: 9. The CDR3 covers 18 residues. The CDR3 nucleotides are TGTGCCAGCAGTTGGCCGACAGGGGGGGTTCCTGGGGCCAACGTCCTGACTTTC. Residues: CASSWPTGGVPGANVLTF.

V and J are TRBV7-2 and TRBJ2-1, with 11 bases matching TRBD2. With 2 bases clipped from V and 0 bases from J, the junction kept 9 bases outside the gene matches. Per the germline V gene, CDR1 is SGHTA and CDR2 is FQGNSA. This CDR3 is built from 19 residues. CDR3 in DNA: TGTGCCAGCAGCTTATGGGTGACTAGCGGGGTGAGCTCCTACAATGAGCAGTTCTTC. Protein product: CASSLWVTSGVSSYNEQFF.

The V call is TRBV3-1, the J call TRBJ1-1, with no clear D. Trimming took off 4 bases at V and 2 bases at J, with 14 bases between the two ends. This CDR3 is 15 amino acids long. Germline values: CDR1 LGHDT, CDR2 YNNKEL (reference sequence). CDR3: CASSPLRVRNTEAFF. CDR3 nucleotides: TGTGCCAGCAGCCCTCTTAGGGTAAGAAACACTGAAGCTTTCTTT. The full variable domain, rest sourced from reference TRBV3-1 and TRBJ1-1, is DTAVSQTPKYLVTQMGNDKSIKCEQNLGHDTMYWYKQDSKKFLKIMFSYNNKELIINETVPNRFSPKSPDKAHLNLHINSLELGDSAVYFCASSPLRVRNTEAFFGQGTRLTVV.

The rearrangement uses TRBV10-3 and TRBJ2-5; D is ambiguous. Germline-derived CDR1 and CDR2 are ENHRY and SYGVKD. The CDR3 sequence is 12 residues long. Between the trimmed V and J ends, which lost 8 bases and 11 bases, there was a span of 18 bases. The CDR3 reads CAISPLGNEQYF. CDR3 bases: TGTGCCATCTCACCCCTTGGGAATGAGCAGTACTTC.

Comments on this clonotype: A much larger clone lies one base from this, so it may be a read error. The chain joins TRBV27 to TRBJ1-5; no firm D call. The length of the CDR3 is 14 residues. The V and J ends lost 1 base and 2 bases respectively, with 6 bases between them. Germline CDR1 is MNHEY and CDR2 is SMNVEV (reference sequence). The CDR3: CASSLWYGNQPQHF. Written as DNA, the CDR3 is TGTGCCAGCAGTTTATGGTACGGCAATCAGCCCCAGCATTTT.

The count of this clonotype is one. The chain has TRBV10-3 and TRBJ2-7; the match to TRBD2 covers 11 bases. The J call may be incorrect, as the DNA end agrees better with TRBJ2-1. This CDR3 is built from 13 residues. Germline V gene data show CDR1 as ENHRY and CDR2 as SYGVKD. The CDR3 sequence: CAINTSGSNEQFF. The CDR3 DNA sequence: TGTGCCATCAATACTAGCGGGAGTAACGAGCAGTTCTTC.

The chain has TRBV7-2 and TRBJ2-1; unclear D gene. V was shortened by 4 bases and J by 7 bases, with 8 bases between the two germline ends. Germline CDR1 SGHTA, CDR2 FQGNSA. CDR3 length: 12 residues. This CDR3 is CASSSQINEQFF. DNA of the CDR3: TGTGCCAGCAGCTCGCAGATTAATGAGCAGTTCTTC.

V gene TRBV12-3 or TRBV12-4 combines with J gene TRBJ2-3, with D uncertain. This CDR3 has 13 residues. Trimming took 4 bases from V and 2 from J, leaving 7 bases between them. The CDR3 loop reads CASSSAITDTQYF. The CDR3 nucleotides are TGTGCCAGCAGTTCGGCGATCACAGATACGCAGTATTTT.

The chain has TRBV3-1 and TRBJ2-5; TRBD1 is a possible D gene (6 bases). Germline CDR1 and CDR2: LGHDT and YNNKEL (reference sequence). The CDR3 sequence is 15 residues long. Trimming took 4 bases from V and 11 from J, leaving 23 bases between them. DNA for the CDR3: TGTGCCAGCAGCCCCGTCAATGAGGGGGTCGAAGAGCAGTACTTC. This translates into CASSPVNEGVEEQYF.